Included here is one TCR beta chain sequence, with context. Its antigen is as yet unknown. Sequencing targeted expressed TCRB transcripts, as all isolated RNA had been reverse transcribed. Across stem cell-like memory T cell samples, reads averaged about 1 million. Measured with immunoSEQ multiplex PCR; TCRdb has only the in-frame clones, and not every one. The sample lists roughly 120,000 clones; approximately 37% were seen once. The record originates from a study of beta chain features in type 1 diabetes. About the research overall: Sorted cells numbering 107,917,701 were examined across all samples. Study observations and caveats: Patients' naive, central memory and Treg TCRB repertoires seemed closer to one another than those of healthy donors.

Sorting with CD45RO/CCR7/CD25/CD127/CD95/CD27 yielded naive, central memory, regulatory and stem-like memory CD4+ cells. With 3 bases clipped from V and 8 bases from J, the junction kept 6 bases outside the gene matches. The CDR3 consists of 14 residues. In germline, CDR1 is KGHSH, CDR2 LQKENI. The sequence came from a woman aged 18-29 years in good health. The J gene is TRBJ2-4, the V gene TRBV18; 8 bases align to TRBD1. The specimen was stem cell memory CD4+ T cells from blood. The CDR3 spells CASSPKTGDDIQYF. CDR3 coding DNA: TGTGCCAGCTCACCCAAGACAGGGGACGACATTCAGTACTTC.